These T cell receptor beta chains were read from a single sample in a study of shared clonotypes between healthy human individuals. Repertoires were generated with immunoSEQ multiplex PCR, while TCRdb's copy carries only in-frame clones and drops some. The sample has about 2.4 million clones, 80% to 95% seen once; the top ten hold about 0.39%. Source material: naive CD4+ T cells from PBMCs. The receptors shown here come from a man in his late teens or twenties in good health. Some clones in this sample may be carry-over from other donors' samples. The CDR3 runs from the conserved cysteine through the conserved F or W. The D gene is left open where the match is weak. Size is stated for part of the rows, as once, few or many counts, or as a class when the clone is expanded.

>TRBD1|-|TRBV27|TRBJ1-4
CASKPLDRDEGEKLFF
TGTGCCAGCAAACCGTTGGACAGGGATGAAGGAGAAAAACTGTTTTTT
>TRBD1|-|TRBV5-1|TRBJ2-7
CASSPQGAPYEQYF
TGCGCCAGCAGCCCCCAGGGGGCCCCCTACGAGCAGTACTTC
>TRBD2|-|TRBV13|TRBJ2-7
CASSPTSGSSYEQYF
TGTGCCAGCAGCCCGACTAGCGGGAGCTCCTACGAGCAGTACTTC
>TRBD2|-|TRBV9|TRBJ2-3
CASRASGSDTQYF
TGTGCCAGCAGGGCTAGCGGGTCAGATACGCAGTATTTT
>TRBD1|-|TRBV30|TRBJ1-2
CAWSTGAYGYTF
TGTGCCTGGAGTACAGGGGCCTATGGCTACACCTTC
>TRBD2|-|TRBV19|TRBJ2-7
CASSTGLAGYEQYF
TGTGCCAGTAGTACGGGACTAGCGGGCTACGAGCAGTACTTC
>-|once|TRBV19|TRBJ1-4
CASRRTATNEKLFF
TGTGCCAGTAGAAGGACAGCGACTAATGAAAAACTGTTTTTT
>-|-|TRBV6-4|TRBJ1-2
CASSDSGGRGYTF
TGTGCCAGCAGTGACTCAGGGGGGCGAGGCTACACCTTC
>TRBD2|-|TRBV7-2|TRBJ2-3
CASSLLAGGPTDTQYF
TGTGCCAGCAGCTTACTAGCGGGAGGGCCCACAGATACGCAGTATTTT
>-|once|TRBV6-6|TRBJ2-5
CASSTPQETQYF
TGTGCCAGCAGTACACCGCAAGAGACCCAGTACTTC
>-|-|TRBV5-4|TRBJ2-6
CASSPPGLRNSGANVLTF
TGTGCCAGCAGCCCCCCCGGCCTCAGGAATTCAGGGGCCAACGTCCTGACTTTC
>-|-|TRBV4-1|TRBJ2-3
CASTPGERTYTDTQYF
TGCGCCAGCACCCCAGGCGAGCGGACTTACACAGATACGCAGTATTTT
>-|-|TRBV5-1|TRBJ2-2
CASSLMAGSNTGELFF
TGCGCCAGCAGCTTGATGGCCGGCTCGAACACCGGGGAGCTGTTTTTT
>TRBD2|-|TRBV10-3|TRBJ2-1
CAISEGLAGSSNEQFF
TGTGCCATCAGTGAGGGACTAGCGGGTTCCAGCAATGAGCAGTTCTTC
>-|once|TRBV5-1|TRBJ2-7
CASSPQGGGSREQYF
TGCGCCAGCAGCCCCCAGGGTGGCGGCTCCAGGGAGCAGTACTTC
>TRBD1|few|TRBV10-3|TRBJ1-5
CATRGGQGNQPQHF
TGTGCCACCAGAGGGGGACAGGGCAATCAGCCCCAGCATTTT
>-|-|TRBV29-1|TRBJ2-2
CSVDRRIPGELFF
TGCAGCGTTGATAGGAGGATCCCCGGGGAGCTGTTTTTT
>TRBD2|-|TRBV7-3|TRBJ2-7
CASSPTSGIGEQYF
TGTGCCAGCAGCCCGACTAGCGGGATAGGCGAGCAGTACTTC
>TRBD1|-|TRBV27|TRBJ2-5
CASRGRSGGGETQYF
TGTGCCAGCAGGGGACGGTCAGGGGGCGGGGAGACCCAGTACTTC
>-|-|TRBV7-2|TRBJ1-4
CASSLGGSGGEKLFF
TGTGCCAGCAGCTTAGGGGGTAGTGGAGGTGAAAAACTGTTTTTT
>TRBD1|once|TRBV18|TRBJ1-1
CASSPRTGSNTEAFF
TGTGCCAGCTCACCAAGGACAGGATCGAACACTGAAGCTTTCTTT
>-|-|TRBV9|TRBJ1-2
CASSVAGVDYTF
TGTGCCAGCAGCGTAGCTGGGGTTGACTACACCTTC
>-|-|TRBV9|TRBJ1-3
CASSVGWGQSSGNTIYF
TGTGCCAGCAGCGTAGGCTGGGGGCAAAGCTCTGGAAACACCATATATTTT
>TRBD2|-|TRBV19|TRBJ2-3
CASGDSGRAGGDTQYF
TGTGCCAGTGGGGATAGCGGGAGGGCCGGGGGAGATACGCAGTATTTT
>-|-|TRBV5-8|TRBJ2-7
CASSLKGSYEQYF
TGTGCCAGCAGCTTGAAGGGAAGCTACGAGCAGTACTTC
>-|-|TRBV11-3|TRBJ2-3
CASSLRTSRGTDTQYF
TGTGCCAGCAGCCTACGAACGTCCAGGGGCACAGATACGCAGTATTTT
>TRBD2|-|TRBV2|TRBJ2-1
CANEGDGLAGGEQFF
TGTGCCAACGAGGGGGACGGACTAGCGGGAGGTGAGCAGTTCTTC
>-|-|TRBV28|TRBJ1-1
CASSLGNGGHTEAFF
TGTGCCAGCAGTCTGGGAAACGGGGGGCACACTGAAGCTTTCTTT
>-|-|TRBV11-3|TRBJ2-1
CASSLDGTSGEQFF
TGTGCCAGCAGCTTAGATGGCACCTCGGGGGAGCAGTTCTTC